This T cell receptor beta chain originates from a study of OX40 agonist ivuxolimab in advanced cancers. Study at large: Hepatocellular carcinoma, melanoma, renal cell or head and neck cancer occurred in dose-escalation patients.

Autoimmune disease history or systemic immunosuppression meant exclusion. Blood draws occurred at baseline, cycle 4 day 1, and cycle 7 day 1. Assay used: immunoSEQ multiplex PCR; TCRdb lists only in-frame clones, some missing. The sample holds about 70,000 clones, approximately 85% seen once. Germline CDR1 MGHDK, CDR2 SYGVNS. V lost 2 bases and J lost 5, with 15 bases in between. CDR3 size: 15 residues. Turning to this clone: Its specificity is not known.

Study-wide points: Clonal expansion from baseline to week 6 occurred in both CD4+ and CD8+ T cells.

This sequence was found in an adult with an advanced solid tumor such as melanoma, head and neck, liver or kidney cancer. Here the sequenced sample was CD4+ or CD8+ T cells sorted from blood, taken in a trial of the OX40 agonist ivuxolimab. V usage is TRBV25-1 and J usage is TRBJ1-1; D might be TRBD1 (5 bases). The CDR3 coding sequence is TGTGCCAGCAGTGAAGGGCAGCCTGGGGCGACTGAAGCTTTCTTT. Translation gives CASSEGQPGATEAFF.